This TCR beta chain was identified in a study of CD4 T cells in relation to SARS-CoV-2 and coronaviruses. Study-level information: ViraFEST: roughly 10-day antigen culture of PBMCs, then TCR beta CDR3 sequencing.

Data came from immunoSEQ multiplex PCR; TCRdb stores just in-frame clones and leaves some out. Among about 21,000 clones listed, about 79% were seen once. With respect to this clone: Its target is not known.

Study conclusions and caveats: Pre-pandemic and post-infection samples never came from the same donor. The cross-reactivity analysis covered only spike protein, not other viral proteins.

CD4+ T cells from unexposed donors were obtained before the COVID-19 pandemic (2011-2018). CD4+ T cells were isolated from the cells after about 11 days of culture. As cell numbers allowed, unexposed-donor CD4+ T cells faced SARS-CoV-2 S/N and four cold-coronavirus spikes. Germline lookup yields CDR1 MNHEY and CDR2 SVGAGI. J gave up 4 bases and V 6 bases, and 9 bases lay outside the gene matches. The CDR3 totals 15 residues. This TCR came from a human donor in good health. The genes are TRBV6-5 and TRBJ2-3; 8 positions agree with TRBD2. The sample consisted of CD4+ T cells from PBMCs, cultured in vitro. The CDR3 DNA is TGTGCCAGCAGCGCCCCAGCGGGAGAACCAGATACGCAGTATTTT. This encodes CASSAPAGEPDTQYF.